A single sample is the source of the 3 T cell receptor beta chains below, sequenced in a study of T cell repertoires in aging, cancer and after chemotherapy (dated by TCRdb to the late 2010s). Instead of sorted cells or RNA, genomic DNA extracted from peripheral blood served as the source for amplifying TCR beta rearrangements. TCRdb lists the instrument as Illumina MiSeq. Using a mixed TRB-A/B primer pool, multiplex touch-down PCR amplified rearranged TRB sequences covering the V, D and J segments. In-frame beta chains were kept once TCRdb had trimmed the public reads at Q25 with fastp and called clones with MiXCR. Entries are consolidated by CDR3 protein sequence, retaining the most common genes and DNA. Recorded for this sample are some 10,000 distinct CDR3 sequences; less than 45% of them occurred a single time. Roughly 1.8% of the sample is taken by the ten largest. The sequenced sample was blood. These receptors originate from a human donor in good health.

This chain connects TRBV12-3 or TRBV12-4 to TRBJ2-7; D is possibly TRBD2 (6 bases). Trimming took off 11 bases at V and 5 bases at J, with 19 bases between the two ends. The CDR3 covers 13 residues. The CDR3 is CAGAGREADEQYF. The CDR3 DNA is TGTGCCGGGGCCGGCAGGGAGGCCGACGAGCAGTACTTC.

A few counts support this clonotype. The chain is built from TRBV6-1 and TRBJ2-2; D remains ambiguous. Germline V gene lookup returns CDR1 MNHNS and CDR2 SASEGT. This CDR3 is built from 13 residues. With 6 bases removed from V and 7 bases from J, the gap between germline ends came to 12 bases. As DNA, the CDR3 is TGTGCCAGCAGCGTAACCAGCGTCGGGGAGCTGTTTTTT. This translates into CASSVTSVGELFF.

This clonotype was found once. The rearrangement joins TRBV9 to TRBJ2-1, with TRBD2 identical over 7 bases. Trimming cost V 1 base and J 5 bases; bases outside gene matches: 6. This CDR3 contains 15 residues. Germline V gene sequence: CDR1 SGDLS, CDR2 YYNGEE. CDR3 bases: TGTGCCAGCAGCGTATGGGCTAGCGGCCACAATGAGCAGTTCTTC. It codes for CASSVWASGHNEQFF. The whole variable domain, remainder taken from reference TRBV9 and TRBJ2-1, is DSGVTQTPKHLITATGQRVTLRCSPRSGDLSVYWYQQSLDQGLQFLIQYYNGEERAKGNILERFSAQQFPDLHSELNLSSLELGDSALYFCASSVWASGHNEQFFGPGTRLTVL.